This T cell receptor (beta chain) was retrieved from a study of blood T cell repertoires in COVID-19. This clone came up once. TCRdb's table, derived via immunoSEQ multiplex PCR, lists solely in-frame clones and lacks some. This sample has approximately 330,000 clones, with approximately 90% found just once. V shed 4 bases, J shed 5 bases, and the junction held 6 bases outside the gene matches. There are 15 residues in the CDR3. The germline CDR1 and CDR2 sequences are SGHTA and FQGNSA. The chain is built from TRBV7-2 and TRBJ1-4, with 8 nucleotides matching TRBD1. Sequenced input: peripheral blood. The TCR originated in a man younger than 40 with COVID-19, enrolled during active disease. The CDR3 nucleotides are TGTGCCAGCAGCTCCCCCCGGACAGGGAATGAAAAACTGTTTTTT. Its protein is CASSSPRTGNEKLFF. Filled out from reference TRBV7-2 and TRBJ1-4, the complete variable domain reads GAGVSQSPSNKVTEKGKDVELRCDPISGHTALYWYRQSLGQGLEFLIYFQGNSAPDKSGLPSDRFSAERTGGSVSTLTIQRTQQEDSAVYLCASSSPRTGNEKLFFGSGTQLSVL.